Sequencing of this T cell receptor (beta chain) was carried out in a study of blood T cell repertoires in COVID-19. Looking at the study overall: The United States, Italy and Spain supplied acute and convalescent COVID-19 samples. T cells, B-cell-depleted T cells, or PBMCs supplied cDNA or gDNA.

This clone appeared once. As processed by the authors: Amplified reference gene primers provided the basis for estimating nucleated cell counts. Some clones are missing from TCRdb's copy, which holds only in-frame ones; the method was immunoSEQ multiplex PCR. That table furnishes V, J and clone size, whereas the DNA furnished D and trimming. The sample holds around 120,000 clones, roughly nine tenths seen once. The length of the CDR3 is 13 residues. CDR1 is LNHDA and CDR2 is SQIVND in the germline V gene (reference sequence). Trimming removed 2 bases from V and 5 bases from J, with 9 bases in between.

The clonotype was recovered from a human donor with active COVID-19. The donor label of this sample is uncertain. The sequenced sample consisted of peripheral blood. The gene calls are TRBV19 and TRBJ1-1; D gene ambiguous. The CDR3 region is CASSIFLGTEAFF. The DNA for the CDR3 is TGTGCCAGTAGTATATTCCTCGGGACTGAAGCTTTCTTT.